A selection of T cell receptor beta chains follows, all from one sample in a study of OX40 agonist ivuxolimab in advanced cancers. Some clones are missing from TCRdb's copy, which holds only in-frame ones; the method was immunoSEQ multiplex PCR. The sample lists around 60,000 clones, over 75% occurring once. Sequencing was performed on CD4+ or CD8+ T cells sorted from blood, taken in a trial of the OX40 agonist ivuxolimab. These TCRs come from an adult with an advanced solid tumor such as melanoma, head and neck, liver or kidney cancer. CDR3s include the opening cysteine and the closing phenylalanine or tryptophan. The listing skips clone size in some rows; elsewhere it reads once, few, many or a size class.

clone_size j_call cdr3_length v_call cdr3_aa
- TRBJ2-2 13 TRBV7-8 CASSFLVGGELFF
- TRBJ1-2 15 TRBV2 CASSSRATGTSGYTF
- TRBJ1-3 14 TRBV28 CASSFTGTGNTIYF
- TRBJ2-7 17 TRBV11-2 CASSHNPMRAGPYEQYF
- TRBJ2-7 14 TRBV7-6 CASSARPGGYEQYF
once TRBJ2-7 12 TRBV28 CASGEGRDEQYF
many TRBJ2-7 13 TRBV28 CASSLPATYEQYF
- TRBJ1-1 16 TRBV4-1 CASSHYRGPLRGEAFF
- TRBJ2-7 15 TRBV9 CASSVGTGQMYEQYF
- TRBJ2-1 16 TRBV25-1 CASSARSRTSYNEQFF
- TRBJ2-7 15 TRBV28 CASSLFAGAKYEQYF
few TRBJ1-2 14 TRBV6-1 CASSEVGSMSSYTF
- TRBJ1-2 13 TRBV18 CASSQTGVGGYTF
- TRBJ2-6 18 TRBV7-3 CASSRTGQGFSGANVLTF
- TRBJ2-5 13 TRBV11-3 CATSRGRGETQYF
- TRBJ2-2 14 TRBV19 CASNGGGGTGELFF
- TRBJ2-3 11 TRBV30 CGGIKKDTQYF
- TRBJ1-2 15 TRBV5-1 CASSQFPDTNYGYTF
- TRBJ2-3 16 TRBV27 CASSSLGQDGRDTQYF
- TRBJ1-2 15 TRBV2 CASSEASGRRYGYTF
- TRBJ1-2 14 TRBV25-1 CASSELGPTPSYTF
- TRBJ1-4 13 TRBV2 CASSAEASEKLFF
- TRBJ2-1 15 TRBV29-1 CSVEDPQGRYNEQFF
- TRBJ1-2 12 TRBV2 CAASPETLGYTF
- TRBJ1-1 16 TRBV9 CASSVGTGSLNTEAFF
- TRBJ1-2 14 TRBV4-3 CASSQDAGYGGYTF
- TRBJ2-5 15 TRBV29-1 CSVEDRTSGLETQYF
- TRBJ1-3 14 TRBV5-1 CASSLQGARDTIYF
- TRBJ1-1 13 TRBV29-1 CSVDKGLRTEAFF
once TRBJ2-3 15 TRBV2 CASSDRAGGLDTQYF
- TRBJ2-5 16 TRBV9 CASSQGAGGPRETQYF
- TRBJ1-2 13 TRBV7-2 CASSPDQSYGYTF
- TRBJ2-7 15 TRBV19 CASSGRDPGATRQYF
- TRBJ1-2 14 TRBV19 CASKEQGVSRGYTF
once TRBJ2-1 15 TRBV6-6 CASSYSAGTRNEQFF
- TRBJ2-7 13 TRBV2 CASATGVRYEQYF
- TRBJ2-2 13 TRBV7-3 CASSFGNTGELFF
once TRBJ2-3 16 TRBV4-2 CASSQVLPGSTDTQYF
- TRBJ1-1 13 TRBV5-1 CASSGPGYTEAFF
- TRBJ2-1 15 TRBV12-5 CASGHDRGTYNEQFF
- TRBJ2-5 10 TRBV2 CASAQETQYF
once TRBJ2-7 15 TRBV4-1 CASSQETASSYEQYF
- TRBJ1-1 14 TRBV27 CASSPRGQNTEAFF
- TRBJ1-4 15 TRBV6-6 CASRAVRDVNEKLFF
- TRBJ2-2 12 TRBV5-4 CASSIVPGELFF
- TRBJ2-3 13 TRBV19 CASSMTRGDTQYF
- TRBJ1-1 15 TRBV27 CASSYRGTMNTEAFF
- TRBJ2-3 14 TRBV7-9 CASSLIASTDTQYF